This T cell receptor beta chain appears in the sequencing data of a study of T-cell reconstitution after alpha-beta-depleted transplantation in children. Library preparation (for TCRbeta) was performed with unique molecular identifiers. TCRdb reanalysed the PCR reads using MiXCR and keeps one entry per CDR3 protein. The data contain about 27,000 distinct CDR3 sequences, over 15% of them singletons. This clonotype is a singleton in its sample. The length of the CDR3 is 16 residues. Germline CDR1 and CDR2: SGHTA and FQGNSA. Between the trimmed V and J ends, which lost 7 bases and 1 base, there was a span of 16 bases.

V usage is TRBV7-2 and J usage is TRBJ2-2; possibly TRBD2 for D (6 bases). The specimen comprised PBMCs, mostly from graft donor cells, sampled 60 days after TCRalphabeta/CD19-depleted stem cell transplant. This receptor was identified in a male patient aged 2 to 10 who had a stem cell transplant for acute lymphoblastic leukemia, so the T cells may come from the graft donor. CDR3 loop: CASNHVRAGNTGELFF. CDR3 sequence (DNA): TGTGCCAGCAACCACGTGCGAGCGGGGAACACCGGGGAGCTGTTTTTT.